The 9 T cell receptor beta chains below were found in one sample sequenced in a study of blood T cell repertoires in COVID-19. TCRdb keeps only in-frame clones here, not all; method: immunoSEQ multiplex PCR. The sample holds more than 400,000 clones, about 85% seen once. Source material: PBMCs or T cells enriched from blood (not recorded which). These TCRs come from a woman aged 18 to 35 who had recovered from COVID-19.

The rearrangement joins TRBV3-1 (or the pseudogene TRBV3-2) to TRBJ1-6; 9 positions match TRBD1. Looked up from germline, CDR1 is LGHDT and CDR2 is YNNKEL (reference sequence). With 4 bases clipped from V and 3 bases from J, the junction kept 4 bases outside the gene matches. The CDR3 is 16 amino acids. DNA of the CDR3: TGTGCCAGCAGCCTAGAGGGACAGGGCTATAATTCACCCCTCCACTTT. This translates into CASSLEGQGYNSPLHF.

This chain links TRBV4-1 with TRBJ2-7; TRBD1 agrees at 10 bases. V gave up 2 bases and J gave up 5 bases; unmatched junction bases: 9. The CDR3 consists of 16 residues. The V gene's germline CDR1 is MGHRA and CDR2 YSYEKL. CDR3 bases: TGCGCCAGCAGCCAATGGCAAACCGGGACAGGGGACGAGCAGTACTTC. This codes for CASSQWQTGTGDEQYF.

This clone has just one count. This sequence joins TRBV3-1 (or the pseudogene TRBV3-2) and TRBJ2-5, with D perhaps matching TRBD2 (6 bases). V was cut by 6 bases and J by 2 bases, with 13 bases left in between. This CDR3 is built from 14 residues. The germline V gene has CDR1 LGHDT and CDR2 YNNKEL (reference sequence). CDR3 sequence: CASRTEGYQETQYF. The CDR3 DNA is TGTGCCAGCAGAACGGAGGGATATCAAGAGACCCAGTACTTC.

This clone was observed a handful of times. The chain uses TRBV2 and TRBJ1-6, with 8 bases aligning to TRBD1. V lost 10 bases and J lost 6; bases outside the gene matches: 11. The CDR3 loop spans 15 amino acids. Germline-derived CDR1 and CDR2 are SNHLY and FYNNEI. The chain's CDR3 is CATTDREWGNSPLHF. The CDR3 DNA sequence: TGTGCCACCACGGACAGGGAATGGGGTAATTCACCCCTCCACTTT.

The count of this clone is one. Other DNA sequences from this sample encode an identical CDR3 as well. The rearrangement links TRBV5-1 to TRBJ2-7, with D possibly being TRBD1 (5 bases). The ends were cut back, 0 bases at V and 1 base at J, with 5 bases in the middle. The germline V gene has CDR1 SGHRS and CDR2 YFSETQ. There are 13 residues in the CDR3. CDR3 protein: CASSLGQSYEQYF. The CDR3 nucleotides read TGCGCCAGCAGCTTGGGACAGTCCTACGAGCAGTACTTC. The variable domain in full, with the rest retrieved from reference TRBV5-1 and TRBJ2-7, is KAGVTQTPRYLIKTRGQQVTLSCSPISGHRSVSWYQQTPGQGLQFLFEYFSETQRNKGNFPGRFSGRQFSNSRSEMNVSTLELGDSALYLCASSLGQSYEQYFGPGTRLTVT.

This clone was seen only once. The rearrangement joins TRBV5-1 to TRBJ1-4; weak D call: TRBD1 (6 bases). The CDR3 contains 14 residues. Trimming pared 4 bases from V and 8 bases from J, leaving 15 bases between. Germline lookup yields CDR1 SGHRS and CDR2 YFSETQ. CDR3 nucleotide sequence: TGCGCCAGCAGCCCAGGGGACGAGGGGGAAAAACTGTTTTTT. This translates into CASSPGDEGEKLFF.

The CDR3 DNA sequence: TGTGCCAGCAGTCCCCAACGGGACAGGGAAGGCAATGAGCAGTTCTTC. It specifies CASSPQRDREGNEQFF. The chain combines TRBV28 with TRBJ2-1; 9 nucleotides agree with TRBD1. Trimming at V came to 5 bases and at J to 6 bases, leaving 11 bases not matched to a gene. This CDR3 is 16 amino acids long. Germline CDR1 is MDHEN and CDR2 is SYDVKM.

The genes are TRBV11-2 and TRBJ2-3, with 10 positions matching TRBD1. Losses at the gene ends were 3 bases for V and 4 bases for J; bases not matched to a gene: 4. The CDR3 runs 15 residues. Germline CDR1 is SGHAT and CDR2 is FQNNGV. The CDR3 DNA reads TGTGCCAGCAGCTTCTCCGGGACAGGGGCAGATACGCAGTATTTT. Residues: CASSFSGTGADTQYF.

This clone has just one count. The V gene is TRBV3-1 (or the pseudogene TRBV3-2), the J gene TRBJ2-1; D perhaps matches TRBD1 (6 bases). V gave up 0 bases and J gave up 10 bases, with 13 bases separating them. The CDR3 loop spans 14 amino acids. Germline assignment: CDR1 LGHDT and CDR2 YNNKEL (reference sequence). This CDR3 is CASSQEAQGREQFF. CDR3 DNA: TGTGCCAGCAGCCAAGAGGCGCAGGGGCGGGAGCAGTTCTTC.